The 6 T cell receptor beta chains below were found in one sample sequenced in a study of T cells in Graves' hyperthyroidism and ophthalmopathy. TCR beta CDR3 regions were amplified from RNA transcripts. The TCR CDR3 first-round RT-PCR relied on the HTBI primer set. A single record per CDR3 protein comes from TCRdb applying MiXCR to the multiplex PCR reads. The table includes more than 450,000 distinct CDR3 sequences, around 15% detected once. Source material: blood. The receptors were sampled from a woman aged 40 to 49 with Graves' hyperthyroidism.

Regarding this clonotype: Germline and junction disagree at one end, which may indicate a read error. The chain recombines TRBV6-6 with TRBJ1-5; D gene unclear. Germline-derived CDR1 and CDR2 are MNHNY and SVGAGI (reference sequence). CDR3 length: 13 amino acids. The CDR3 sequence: CACSYFGGQPQHF. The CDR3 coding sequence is TGTGCCTGCAGTTACTTCGGCGGCCAGCCCCAGCATTTT.

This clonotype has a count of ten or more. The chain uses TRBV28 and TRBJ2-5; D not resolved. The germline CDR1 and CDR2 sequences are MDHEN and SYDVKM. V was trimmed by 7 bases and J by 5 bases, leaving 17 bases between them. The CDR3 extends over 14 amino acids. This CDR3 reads CASTPGGPDETQYF. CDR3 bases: TGTGCCAGCACCCCGGGCGGACCAGACGAGACCCAGTACTTC.

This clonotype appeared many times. CDR3: CASSLGSSTDTQYF. The CDR3 coding sequence is TGTGCCAGCAGCTTAGGGAGTAGCACAGATACGCAGTATTTT. J is TRBJ2-3 and V is TRBV7-2; D is uncertain. V dropped 1 base and J dropped 0 bases, with 5 bases sitting between them. The CDR3 loop spans 14 amino acids. CDR1 and CDR2 from the germline V gene are SGHTA and FQGNSA. Looking up the rest from reference TRBV7-2 and TRBJ2-3 gives the full variable domain: GAGVSQSPSNKVTEKGKDVELRCDPISGHTALYWYRQSLGQGLEFLIYFQGNSAPDKSGLPSDRFSAERTGGSVSTLTIQRTQQEDSAVYLCASSLGSSTDTQYFGPGTRLTVL.

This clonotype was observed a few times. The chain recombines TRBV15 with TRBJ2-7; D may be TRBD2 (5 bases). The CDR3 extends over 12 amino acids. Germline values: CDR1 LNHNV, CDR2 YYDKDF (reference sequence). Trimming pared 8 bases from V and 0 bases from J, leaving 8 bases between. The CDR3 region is CATGGDSYEQYF. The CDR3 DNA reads TGTGCCACCGGAGGAGACTCCTACGAGCAGTACTTC.

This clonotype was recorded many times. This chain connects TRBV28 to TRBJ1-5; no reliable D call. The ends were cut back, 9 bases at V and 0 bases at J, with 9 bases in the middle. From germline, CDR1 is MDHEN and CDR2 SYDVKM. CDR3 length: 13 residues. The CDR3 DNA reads TGTGCCAGGGCAGAGCATAGCAATCAGCCCCAGCATTTT. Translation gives CARAEHSNQPQHF.

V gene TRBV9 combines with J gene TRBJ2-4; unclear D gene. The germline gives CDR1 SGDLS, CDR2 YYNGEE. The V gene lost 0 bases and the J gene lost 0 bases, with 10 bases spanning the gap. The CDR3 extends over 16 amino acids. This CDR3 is CASSVAPSLAKNIQYF. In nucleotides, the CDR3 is TGTGCCAGCAGCGTAGCCCCCAGCCTAGCCAAAAACATTCAGTACTTC.